These 17 T cell receptor beta chains share one sample of origin, sequenced in a study of beta chain features in type 1 diabetes. Reverse transcription of all isolated RNA meant that expressed TCRB transcripts were sequenced. Repertoires were generated with immunoSEQ multiplex PCR, while TCRdb's copy carries only in-frame clones and drops some. The table includes 680,000 or so clones, about 14% detected once. Sequencing was done on a sample of naive CD4+ T cells from blood. These receptors all stem from a man aged 18 to 35 in good health.

This clone has more than one count but fewer than ten. This chain joins TRBV18 and TRBJ2-3; 7 bases line up with TRBD2. The CDR3 sequence is 17 residues long. Unmatched junction bases numbered 8, after V lost 0 bases and J lost 2 bases. Germline values: CDR1 KGHSH, CDR2 LQKENI. CDR3 sequence (DNA): TGTGCCAGCTCACCACCAGGGAGGGTATCCAACACAGATACGCAGTATTTT. As protein: CASSPPGRVSNTDTQYF.

The CDR3 region has the DNA TGTGCCAGCAGGGATCCAAGTAAGGGGAGAGGCAACACTGAAGCTTTCTTT. Residues: CASRDPSKGRGNTEAFF. The V call is TRBV7-2, the J call TRBJ1-1, with a weak D call TRBD1 (5 bases). This CDR3 is 17 amino acids long. CDR1 and CDR2 (germline): SGHTA, FQGNSA. V gave up 6 bases and J gave up 2 bases, with 22 bases separating them.

The chain has TRBV1 and TRBJ2-1; the listed D gene, TRBD2, was not tested against the DNA. TRBV1 is flagged as a pseudogene. The CDR3 runs 19 residues. The CDR3 coding sequence is TGCACCAGCAGCCTCCGGACTAGCGGGGGCCACAGAGGAGAGAATGAGCAGTTCTTC. It translates to CTSSLRTSGGHRGENEQFF.

The rearrangement links TRBV10-3 to TRBJ2-3; the match to TRBD2 covers 9 bases. The CDR3 consists of 16 residues. The V and J ends lost 5 bases and 2 bases, in that order; junction bases with no gene match: 8. Germline-derived CDR1 and CDR2 are ENHRY and SYGVKD. This CDR3 reads CAISITSSGVTDTQYF. The DNA for the CDR3 is TGTGCCATCAGTATAACTTCTAGCGGGGTCACAGATACGCAGTATTTT.

This chain connects TRBV5-1 to TRBJ2-7; 9 bases fit TRBD2. This CDR3 contains 15 residues. J gave up 3 bases and V 0 bases, and 4 bases lay outside the gene matches. Germline CDR1 is SGHRS and CDR2 is YFSETQ. The CDR3 bases are TGCGCCAGCAGCTTGGCTAGCGGGGTGATCTACGAGCAGTACTTC. Protein product: CASSLASGVIYEQYF.

This sequence joins TRBV27 and TRBJ2-7; 8 bases fit TRBD1. Germline V gives CDR1 MNHEY, CDR2 SMNVEV (reference sequence). J gave up 3 bases and V 3 bases, and 22 bases lay outside the gene matches. The CDR3 totals 20 residues. The CDR3 protein is CASSLKEGRGRVGPYYEQYF. CDR3 in DNA: TGTGCCAGCAGTTTGAAGGAGGGCAGGGGGCGAGTAGGTCCTTACTACGAGCAGTACTTC.

V usage is TRBV11-3 and J usage is TRBJ2-6; maybe TRBD2 (5 bases). This CDR3 has 17 amino acids. Trimming cost V 1 base and J 0 bases, with 10 bases left between them. Germline CDR1 and CDR2: SGHNT and YENEEA. The CDR3, as DNA: TGTGCCAGCAGCTTAGGGGGAGTCTACTCTGGGGCCAACGTCCTGACTTTC. Its translation: CASSLGGVYSGANVLTF.

The sample holds a few counts of this clone. This chain's CDR3 is CASSPPGGFLTDTQYF. The CDR3 bases are TGTGCCAGCTCACCACCGGGGGGCTTTCTGACAGATACGCAGTATTTT. The genes are TRBV18 and TRBJ2-3, with D perhaps assigned TRBD1 or TRBD2 (6 bases each). V was pared by 0 bases and J by 3 bases, with 13 bases between. This CDR3 spans 16 amino acids. From germline, CDR1 is KGHSH and CDR2 LQKENI.

The chain employs TRBV29-1 and TRBJ2-3; 13 positions match TRBD2. The V gene end was trimmed by 7 bases and the J gene end by 7 bases; junction bases not matched to a gene: 5. There are 13 residues in the CDR3. From germline, CDR1 is SQVTM and CDR2 ANQGSEA. This chain's CDR3 is CSAGGLAGHTQYF. The CDR3, as DNA: TGCAGCGCTGGGGGACTAGCGGGACATACGCAGTATTTT.

In this sample, this clone turned up a few times. The chain has TRBV7-2 and TRBJ1-1, with D perhaps matching TRBD1 (5 bases). Germline CDR1 reads SGHTA; CDR2 reads FQGNSA. Trimming removed 5 bases from V and 1 base from J, with 14 bases in between. This CDR3 contains 15 residues. The CDR3 DNA reads as TGTGCCAGCAGCGCCCGACAGAGACCGAACACTGAAGCTTTCTTT. Translating gives CASSARQRPNTEAFF.

The chain has TRBV11-3 and TRBJ2-3; TRBD2 matches 8 bases. V was pared by 5 bases and J by 0 bases, with 7 bases of the junction left unmatched. Germline V gene lookup returns CDR1 SGHNT and CDR2 YENEEA. The CDR3 totals 16 residues. The CDR3 loop is CASSPGLASSTDTQYF. CDR3 coding DNA: TGTGCCAGCAGCCCTGGACTAGCTTCTAGCACAGATACGCAGTATTTT.

This clone was counted a few times. This CDR3 is CASSSPGQGRPGANVLTF. The DNA for the CDR3 is TGTGCCAGCAGTTCCCCGGGACAGGGGAGGCCTGGGGCCAACGTCCTGACTTTC. The rearrangement uses TRBV28 and TRBJ2-6, with 10 bases aligning to TRBD1. V was pared by 4 bases and J by 2 bases, with 8 bases of the junction left unmatched. This CDR3 has 18 amino acids. Per the germline V gene, CDR1 is MDHEN and CDR2 is SYDVKM.

This clone has more than one count but fewer than ten. The V gene is TRBV28, the J gene TRBJ2-7, with D hard to call. CDR1 is MDHEN, CDR2 SYDVKM, per germline. The CDR3 has 15 amino acids. Trimming stripped 3 bases from V and 0 bases from J, with 12 bases between. The CDR3 region is CASSFRPLSSYEQYF. In DNA, the CDR3 is TGTGCCAGCAGTTTTCGTCCCTTGAGCTCCTACGAGCAGTACTTC.

This clone has more than one count but fewer than ten. The J gene is TRBJ2-5, the V gene TRBV27; D is tentatively TRBD1 or TRBD2 (5 bases each). Deletions cut 11 bases from V and 5 bases from J, with 18 bases between. CDR1 and CDR2 (germline): MNHEY, SMNVEV (reference sequence). The CDR3 has 13 amino acids. CDR3 residues: CASRAPGAETQYF. CDR3 bases: TGTGCCTCTCGGGCTCCCGGGGCGGAGACCCAGTACTTC.

This clone was found a few times. The V and J genes are TRBV5-1 and TRBJ1-2; D is unclear. Germline assignment: CDR1 SGHRS and CDR2 YFSETQ. Trimming left V 4 bases short and J 7 bases short, with 20 bases between. CDR3 length: 15 residues. CDR3 DNA sequence: TGCGCCAGCAGCCAAAGTGCGGGTCTCCCCTCTGGCTACACCTTC. Residues: CASSQSAGLPSGYTF.

This clone was recorded a few times. This chain links TRBV7-9 with TRBJ2-2, with a weak D call TRBD1 (5 bases). Germline assignment: CDR1 SEHNR and CDR2 FQNEAQ (reference sequence). V was clipped by 1 base and J by 5 bases, with 11 bases between them. The CDR3 totals 15 residues. CDR3 in amino acids: CASSLEGSGTGELFF. For the CDR3, the DNA is TGTGCCAGCAGCTTAGAGGGCTCAGGGACCGGGGAGCTGTTTTTT.

This clone appeared a few times. This rearrangement joins TRBV19 to TRBJ2-3; 8 bases are shared with TRBD1. This CDR3 is 13 amino acids long. The V gene's germline CDR1 is LNHDA and CDR2 SQIVND (reference sequence). The trim removed 6 bases at V and 6 bases at J, leaving 5 bases unmatched. Here the CDR3 reads CASSPRTGDTQYF. The CDR3 bases are TGTGCCAGTAGCCCTCGGACAGGGGATACGCAGTATTTT.